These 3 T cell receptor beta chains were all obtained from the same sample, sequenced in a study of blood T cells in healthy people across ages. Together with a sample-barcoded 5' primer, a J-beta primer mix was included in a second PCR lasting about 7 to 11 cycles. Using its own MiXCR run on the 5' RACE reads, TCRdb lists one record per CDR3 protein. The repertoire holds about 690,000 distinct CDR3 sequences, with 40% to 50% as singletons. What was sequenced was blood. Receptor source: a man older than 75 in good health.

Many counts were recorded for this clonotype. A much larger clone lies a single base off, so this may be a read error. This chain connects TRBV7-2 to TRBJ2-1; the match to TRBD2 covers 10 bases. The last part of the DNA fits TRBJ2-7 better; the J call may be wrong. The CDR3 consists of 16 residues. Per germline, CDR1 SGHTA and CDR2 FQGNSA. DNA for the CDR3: TGTGCCAGCAGTTCTGCTAGCGGGGGCTCCTACAATGAGCAGTACTTC. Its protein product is CASSSASGGSYNEQYF.

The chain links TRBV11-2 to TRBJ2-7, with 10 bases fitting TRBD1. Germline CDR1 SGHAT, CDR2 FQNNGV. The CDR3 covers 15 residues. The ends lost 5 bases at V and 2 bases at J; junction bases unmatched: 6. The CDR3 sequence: CASSLWTGGTYEQYF. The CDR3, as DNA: TGTGCCAGCAGCCTTTGGACAGGGGGTACCTACGAGCAGTACTTC.

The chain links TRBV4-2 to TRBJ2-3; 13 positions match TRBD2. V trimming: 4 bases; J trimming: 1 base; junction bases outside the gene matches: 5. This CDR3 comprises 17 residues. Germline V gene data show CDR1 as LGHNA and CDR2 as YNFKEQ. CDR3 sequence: CASSPGTSGTGTDTQYF. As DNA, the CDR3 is TGTGCCAGCAGCCCTGGGACTAGCGGGACTGGCACAGATACGCAGTATTTT.